This TCR beta chain stems from a study of T cell responses to AZD1222 COVID-19 vaccine. About the research overall: Analysis merged second doses at about 4 or about 12 weeks.

Repertoires were generated with immunoSEQ multiplex PCR, while TCRdb's copy carries only in-frame clones and drops some. Of around 100,000 clones listed, about nine tenths were seen once; the top ten hold 1.7%. Between the trimmed V and J ends, which lost 0 bases and 2 bases, there was a span of 13 bases. In germline, CDR1 is MNHEY, CDR2 SVGAGI. This CDR3 has 16 amino acids. The chain combines TRBV6-5 with TRBJ2-5; D gene ambiguous. The receptor's source is an adult in good health. The sequencing here drew on peripheral blood, taken on day 0 of AZD1222 vaccination. The CDR3 nucleotides read TGTGCCAGCAGTTACTCGTACAGCCGTACACAAGAGACCCAGTACTTC. The encoded protein is CASSYSYSRTQETQYF.